Described below is a single T cell receptor (beta chain) sequence and its context. This CDR3 region has 15 residues. V shed 4 bases and J 4 bases; nucleotides not matched to a gene: 6. Germline CDR1 reads LGHDT; CDR2 reads YNNKEL (reference sequence). This sample was taken from a study of blood T cell repertoires in COVID-19. Study-level background: Sites in the United States, Italy and Spain provided acute and convalescent COVID-19 samples. Nucleic acid was either cDNA or gDNA, and it came from T cells, B-cell-depleted T cells, or PBMCs.

Authors' data handling: From reference gene primer amplification, estimates of nucleated cell counts were derived. Produced via immunoSEQ multiplex PCR; TCRdb's table is partial and in-frame only. V and J calls and clone size are given by that table; D and trimming were obtained from the DNA. The table lists over 30,000 clones, about 92% of them singletons. This clonotype originated in a man aged 80 or over with acute or convalescent COVID-19. V is TRBV3-1 (or the pseudogene TRBV3-2) and J is TRBJ1-3; 8 nucleotides match TRBD1. The sequencing input was peripheral blood. The CDR3 region is CASSPGQGDGNTIYF. The CDR3 DNA reads as TGTGCCAGCAGCCCAGGACAGGGAGACGGAAACACCATATATTTT.